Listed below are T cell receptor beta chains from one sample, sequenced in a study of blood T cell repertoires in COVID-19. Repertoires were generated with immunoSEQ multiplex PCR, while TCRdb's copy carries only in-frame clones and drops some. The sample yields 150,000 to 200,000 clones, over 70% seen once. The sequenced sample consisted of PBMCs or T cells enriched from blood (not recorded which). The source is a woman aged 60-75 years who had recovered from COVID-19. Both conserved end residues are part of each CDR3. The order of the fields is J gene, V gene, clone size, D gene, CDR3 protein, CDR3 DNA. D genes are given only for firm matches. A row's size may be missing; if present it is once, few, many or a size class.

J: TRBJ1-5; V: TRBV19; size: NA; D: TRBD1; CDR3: CASSIDRGLNQPQHF; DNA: TGTGCCAGTAGTATCGACAGGGGGCTAAATCAGCCCCAGCATTTT
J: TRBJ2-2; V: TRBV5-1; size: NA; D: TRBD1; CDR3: CASSQPGQITGELFF; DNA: TGCGCCAGCAGCCAGCCGGGACAGATCACCGGGGAGCTGTTTTTT
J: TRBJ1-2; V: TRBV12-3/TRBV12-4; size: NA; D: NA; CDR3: CASSFLRENGYTF; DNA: TGTGCCAGCAGTTTTTTGAGGGAGAATGGCTACACCTTC
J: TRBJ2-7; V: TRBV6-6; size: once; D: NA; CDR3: CASSRSTYEQYF; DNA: TGTGCCAGCTCTAGGTCCACCTACGAGCAGTACTTC
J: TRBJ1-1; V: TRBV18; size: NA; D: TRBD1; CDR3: CASSPRTGENTEAFF; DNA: TGTGCCAGCTCCCCACGGACAGGGGAGAACACTGAAGCTTTCTTT
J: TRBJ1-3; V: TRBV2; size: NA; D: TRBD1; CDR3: CASKGQGSGNTIYF; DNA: TGTGCCAGCAAGGGACAGGGCTCTGGAAACACCATATATTTT
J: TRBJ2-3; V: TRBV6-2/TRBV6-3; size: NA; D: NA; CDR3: CASSYTDLTDTQYF; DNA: TGTGCCAGCAGTTACACAGATCTCACAGATACGCAGTATTTT
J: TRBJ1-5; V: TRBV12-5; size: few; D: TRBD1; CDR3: CASGLLRTGGDWQPQHF; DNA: TGTGCTAGTGGTTTATTACGGACAGGGGGCGACTGGCAGCCCCAGCATTTT
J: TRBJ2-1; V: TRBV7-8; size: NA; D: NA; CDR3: CASKGYNEQFF; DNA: TGTGCCAGCAAGGGGTACAATGAGCAGTTCTTC
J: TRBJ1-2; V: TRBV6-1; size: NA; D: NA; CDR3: CASSEGLSTYGYTF; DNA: TGTGCCAGCAGTGAGGGACTCTCTACCTATGGCTACACCTTC
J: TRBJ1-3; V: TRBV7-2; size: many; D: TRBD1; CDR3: CASSQSGTGKISGNTIYF; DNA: TGTGCCAGCAGCCAATCCGGGACAGGAAAGATCTCTGGAAACACCATATATTTT
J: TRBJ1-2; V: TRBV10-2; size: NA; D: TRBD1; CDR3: CASSEGTGEINGYTF; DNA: TGCGCCAGCAGTGAAGGTACAGGGGAGATAAATGGCTACACCTTC
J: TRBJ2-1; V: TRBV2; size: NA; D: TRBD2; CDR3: CASSAGRGDYNEQFF; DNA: TGTGCCAGCAGTGCGGGACGGGGGGACTACAATGAGCAGTTCTTC
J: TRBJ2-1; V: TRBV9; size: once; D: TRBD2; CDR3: CASSVGRERGVHNEQFF; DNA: TGTGCCAGCAGCGTAGGAAGGGAGCGGGGTGTACATAATGAGCAGTTCTTC
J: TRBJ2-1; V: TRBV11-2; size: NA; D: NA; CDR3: CASSSPPSGTVGDEQFF; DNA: TGTGCCAGCAGCTCCCCCCCATCCGGGACTGTTGGGGATGAGCAGTTCTTC
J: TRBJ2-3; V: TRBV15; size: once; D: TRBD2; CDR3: CATSIPSGGTDTQYF; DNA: TGTGCCACCAGCATCCCTAGCGGGGGTACAGATACGCAGTATTTT
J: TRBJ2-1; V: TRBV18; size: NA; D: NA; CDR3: CASRPTESLSSVQFF; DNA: TGTGCCAGTAGACCCACGGAGTCACTAAGCAGTGTGCAGTTCTTC
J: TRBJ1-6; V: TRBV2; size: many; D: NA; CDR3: CASSPGAVNSPLHF; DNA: TGTGCCAGCAGCCCTGGGGCCGTAAATTCACCCCTCCACTTT
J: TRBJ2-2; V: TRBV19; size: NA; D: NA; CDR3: CASTSGVRRDGELFF; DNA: TGTGCCAGTACCTCAGGGGTTCGACGGGACGGGGAGCTGTTTTTT
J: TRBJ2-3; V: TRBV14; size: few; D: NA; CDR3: CASSQGAFIDTQYF; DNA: TGTGCCAGCAGCCAGGGCGCGTTCATAGATACGCAGTATTTT
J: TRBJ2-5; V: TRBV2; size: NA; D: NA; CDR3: CASSELASQETQYF; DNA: TGTGCCAGCAGTGAACTGGCCAGCCAAGAGACCCAGTACTTC
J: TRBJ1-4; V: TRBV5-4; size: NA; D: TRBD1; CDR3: CASSWTGNEKLFF; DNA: TGTGCCAGCAGCTGGACAGGGAATGAAAAACTGTTTTTT
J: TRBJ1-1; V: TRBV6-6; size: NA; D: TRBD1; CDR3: CASSDRGMNTEAFF; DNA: TGTGCCAGCAGTGACAGGGGCATGAACACTGAAGCTTTCTTT
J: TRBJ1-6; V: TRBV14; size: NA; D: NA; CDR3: CASSQGLPGRGSPLHF; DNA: TGTGCCAGCAGCCAAGGACTTCCTGGCAGGGGTTCACCCCTCCACTTT
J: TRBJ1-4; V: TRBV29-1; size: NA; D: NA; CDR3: CSVRELNEKLFF; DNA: TGCAGCGTCCGGGAGTTAAATGAAAAACTGTTTTTT
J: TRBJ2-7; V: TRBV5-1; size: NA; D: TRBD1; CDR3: CASSLGPGQTYEQYF; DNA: TGCGCCAGCAGCTTGGGACCGGGACAGACCTACGAGCAGTACTTC
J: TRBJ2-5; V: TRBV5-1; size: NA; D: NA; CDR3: CASSRGETQYF; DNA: TGCGCCAGCAGCCGGGGGGAGACCCAGTACTTC
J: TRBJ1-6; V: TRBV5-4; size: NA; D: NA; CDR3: CASSFQGGNSPLHF; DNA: TGTGCCAGCAGCTTCCAGGGAGGGAATTCACCCCTCCACTTT
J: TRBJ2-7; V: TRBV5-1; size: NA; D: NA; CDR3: CASSVLQPGRGSYEQYF; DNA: TGCGCCAGCAGCGTCCTCCAACCGGGACGGGGGTCCTACGAGCAGTACTTC
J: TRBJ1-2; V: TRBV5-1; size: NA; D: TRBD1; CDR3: CASSDLPGQGYGYTF; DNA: TGCGCCAGCAGCGATCTCCCGGGACAGGGCTATGGCTACACCTTC
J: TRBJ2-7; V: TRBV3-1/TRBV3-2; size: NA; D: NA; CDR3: CASSQDPGGGVSYEQYF; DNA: TGTGCCAGCAGCCAAGACCCCGGCGGGGGCGTCTCCTACGAGCAGTACTTC
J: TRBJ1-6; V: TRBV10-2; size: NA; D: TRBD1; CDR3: CASSGRGGNNSPLHF; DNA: TGCGCCAGCAGTGGTCGAGGGGGCAATAATTCACCCCTCCACTTT
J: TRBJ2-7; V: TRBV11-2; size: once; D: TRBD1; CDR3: CASSLAPTGYYEQYF; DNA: TGTGCCAGCAGCTTAGCCCCGACAGGGTATTACGAGCAGTACTTC
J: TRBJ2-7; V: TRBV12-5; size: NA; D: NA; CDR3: CASGLGPYEQYF; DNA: TGTGCTAGTGGTTTGGGGCCGTACGAGCAGTACTTC
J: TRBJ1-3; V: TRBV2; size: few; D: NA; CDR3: CASTRGFSGNTIYF; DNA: TGTGCCAGCACCAGGGGCTTCTCTGGAAACACCATATATTTT
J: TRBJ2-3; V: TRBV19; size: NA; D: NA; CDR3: CASSGRPFTDTQYF; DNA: TGTGCCAGTAGCGGCAGGCCATTCACAGATACGCAGTATTTT
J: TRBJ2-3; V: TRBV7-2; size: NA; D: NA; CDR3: CASSLEGGQGDTQYF; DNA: TGTGCCAGCAGCTTAGAGGGGGGGCAGGGAGATACGCAGTATTTT
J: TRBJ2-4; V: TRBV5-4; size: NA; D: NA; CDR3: CASSLEEDSVQYF; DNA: TGTGCCAGCAGCTTGGAAGAGGATTCGGTTCAGTACTTC
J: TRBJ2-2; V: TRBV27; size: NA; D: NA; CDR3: CASSSSTYTGELFF; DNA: TGTGCCAGCAGTTCTAGCACCTACACCGGGGAGCTGTTTTTT
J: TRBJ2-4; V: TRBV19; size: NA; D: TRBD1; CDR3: CASSITEQGKLAKNIQYF; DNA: TGTGCCAGTAGTATCACCGAACAGGGGAAACTAGCCAAAAACATTCAGTACTTC
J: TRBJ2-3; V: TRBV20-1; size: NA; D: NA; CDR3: CSASFNTQYF; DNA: TGCAGTGCTAGTTTTAATACGCAGTATTTT
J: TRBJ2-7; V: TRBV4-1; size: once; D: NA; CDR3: CASSQQKGIKDEQYF; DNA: TGCGCCAGCAGCCAACAAAAGGGGATTAAGGACGAGCAGTACTTC
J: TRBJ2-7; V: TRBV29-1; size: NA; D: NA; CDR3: CSVRGTYEQYF; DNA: TGCAGCGTGCGGGGAACCTACGAGCAGTACTTC
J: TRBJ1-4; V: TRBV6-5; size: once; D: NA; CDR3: CASTPQTNEKLFF; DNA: TGTGCCAGCACCCCCCAAACTAATGAAAAACTGTTTTTT
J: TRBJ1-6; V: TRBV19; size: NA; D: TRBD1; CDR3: CASSISAGGSPLHF; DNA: TGTGCCAGTAGTATCTCGGCAGGGGGCTCACCCCTCCACTTT
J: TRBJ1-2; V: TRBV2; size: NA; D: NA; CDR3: CASSDDLAGRGYTF; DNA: TGTGCCAGCAGTGACGACCTTGCCGGGAGGGGCTACACCTTC
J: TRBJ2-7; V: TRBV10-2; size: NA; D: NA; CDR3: CASSADKILDEQYF; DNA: TGCGCCAGCAGTGCTGACAAAATCTTGGACGAGCAGTACTTC
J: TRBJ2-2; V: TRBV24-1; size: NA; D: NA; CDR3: CATSDTGSDGNTGELFF; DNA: TGTGCCACCAGTGATACAGGATCAGATGGTAACACCGGGGAGCTGTTTTTT
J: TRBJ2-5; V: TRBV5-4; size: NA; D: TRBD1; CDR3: CASSITGGRETQYF; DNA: TGTGCCAGCAGTATCACAGGGGGCCGAGAGACCCAGTACTTC
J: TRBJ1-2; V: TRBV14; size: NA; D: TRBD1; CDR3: CASSRNLGTGDSGYTF; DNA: TGTGCCAGCAGCCGGAATTTGGGGACAGGGGATTCTGGCTACACCTTC
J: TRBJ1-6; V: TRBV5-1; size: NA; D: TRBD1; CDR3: CASSYQGGSNSPLHF; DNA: TGCGCCAGCAGCTACCAGGGGGGCTCCAATTCACCCCTCCACTTT
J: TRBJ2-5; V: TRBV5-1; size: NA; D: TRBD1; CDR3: CASSPGTAETQYF; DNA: TGCGCCAGCAGCCCCGGGACAGCAGAGACCCAGTACTTC
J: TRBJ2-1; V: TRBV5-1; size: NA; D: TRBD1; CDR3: CASSLAGGWRNEQFF; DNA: TGCGCCAGCAGCTTGGCAGGGGGCTGGAGGAATGAGCAGTTCTTC
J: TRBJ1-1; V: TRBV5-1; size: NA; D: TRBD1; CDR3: CASSLGAGQGDTEAFF; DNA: TGCGCCAGCAGCTTGGGAGCCGGACAGGGCGACACTGAAGCTTTCTTT
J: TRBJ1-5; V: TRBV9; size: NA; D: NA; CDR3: CASSDREGQPQHF; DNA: TGTGCCAGCAGCGACAGGGAGGGTCAGCCCCAGCATTTT
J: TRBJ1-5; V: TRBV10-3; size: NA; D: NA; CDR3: CAISEYSGNNQPQHF; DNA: TGTGCCATCAGTGAGTATTCAGGTAACAATCAGCCCCAGCATTTT
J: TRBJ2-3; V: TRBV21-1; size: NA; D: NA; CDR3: CASSSWGQGPASGGRAQYF; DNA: TGTGCCAGCAGCTCATGGGGACAGGGCCCGGCTAGCGGGGGACGCGCGCAGTATTTT
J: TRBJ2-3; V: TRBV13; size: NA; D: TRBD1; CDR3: CASSSSGGWDTDTQYF; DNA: TGTGCCAGCAGCTCCTCAGGGGGCTGGGACACAGATACGCAGTATTTT
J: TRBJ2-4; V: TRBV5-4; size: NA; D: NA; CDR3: CASRVEMPAIAKNIQYF; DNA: TGTGCCAGCAGAGTTGAAATGCCTGCGATAGCCAAAAACATTCAGTACTTC